This record concerns one T cell receptor (beta chain) sequence. The data are from a study of blood T cell repertoires in COVID-19. Study-level information: T cells, B-cell-depleted T cells, or PBMCs provided the cDNA or gDNA that served as material.

CDR3 length: 15 amino acids. CDR1 is SGHAT, CDR2 FQNNGV, per germline. The V end was cut by 2 bases, the J end by 0 bases, with 11 bases between. Authors' methods: Amplification of reference gene primers provided the estimated nucleated cell counts. TCRdb's table, derived via immunoSEQ multiplex PCR, lists solely in-frame clones and lacks some. V and J calls and clone size are as listed in that table; D and trimming were resolved from the DNA. The sample includes 150,000 to 200,000 clones, 85% to 90% seen only once; the top ten take 0.99%. This chain uses TRBV11-2 with TRBJ2-7; D gene uncertain. Sequencing was carried out using peripheral blood. This clonotype originated in a man aged 18 to 29 with acute or convalescent COVID-19. The CDR3 region is CASSLRHLSSYEQYF. CDR3 sequence (DNA): TGTGCCAGCAGCTTAAGACATTTATCCTCCTACGAGCAGTACTTC.